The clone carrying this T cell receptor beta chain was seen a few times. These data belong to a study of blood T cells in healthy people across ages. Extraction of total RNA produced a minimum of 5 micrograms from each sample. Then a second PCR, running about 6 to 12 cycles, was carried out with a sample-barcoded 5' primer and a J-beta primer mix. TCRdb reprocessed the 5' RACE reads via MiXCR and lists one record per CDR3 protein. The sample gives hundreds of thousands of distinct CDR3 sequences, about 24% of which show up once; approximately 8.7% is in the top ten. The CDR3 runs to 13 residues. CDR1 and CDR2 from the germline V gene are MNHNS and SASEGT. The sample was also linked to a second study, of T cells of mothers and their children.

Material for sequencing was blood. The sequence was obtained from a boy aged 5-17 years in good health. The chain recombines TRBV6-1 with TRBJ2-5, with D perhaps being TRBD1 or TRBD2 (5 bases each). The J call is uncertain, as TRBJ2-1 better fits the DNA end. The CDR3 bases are TGTGCCAGCAGGGGGTTGGGGGAGAGGGAGCAGTTCTTC. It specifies CASRGLGEREQFF.